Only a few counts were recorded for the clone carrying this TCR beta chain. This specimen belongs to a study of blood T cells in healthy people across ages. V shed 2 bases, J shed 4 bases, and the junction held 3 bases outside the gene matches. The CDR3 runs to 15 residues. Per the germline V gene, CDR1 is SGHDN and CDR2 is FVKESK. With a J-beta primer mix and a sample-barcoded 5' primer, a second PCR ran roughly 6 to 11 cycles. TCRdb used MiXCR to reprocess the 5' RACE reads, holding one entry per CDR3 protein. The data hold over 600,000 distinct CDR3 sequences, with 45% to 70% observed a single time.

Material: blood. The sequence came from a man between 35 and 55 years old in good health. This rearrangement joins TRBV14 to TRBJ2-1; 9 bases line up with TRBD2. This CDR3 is CASSQRAGGYNEQFF. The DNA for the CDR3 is TGTGCCAGCAGCCAAAGGGCGGGAGGGTACAATGAGCAGTTCTTC. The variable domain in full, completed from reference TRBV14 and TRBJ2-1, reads EAGVTQFPSHSVIEKGQTVTLRCDPISGHDNLYWYRRVMGKEIKFLLHFVKESKQDESGMPNNRFLAERTGGTYSTLKVQPAELEDSGVYFCASSQRAGGYNEQFFGPGTRLTVL.